This T cell receptor (beta chain) was captured by sequencing in a study of blood T cell repertoires in COVID-19. Study-wide context: T cells, B-cell-depleted T cells, or PBMCs supplied cDNA or gDNA.

With V trimmed by 2 bases and J by 6 bases, 0 bases remained unmatched. This CDR3 is 12 amino acids long. The germline V gene encodes CDR1 SGDLS and CDR2 YYNGEE. Followed longitudinally, the Seattle patients had been enrolled during active infection. Assay used: immunoSEQ multiplex PCR; TCRdb lists only in-frame clones, some missing. Of roughly 200,000 clones detected, approximately 83% appear once; the ten largest clones hold around 1.3%. The receptor was isolated from a woman under 40 with COVID-19, enrolled during active disease. Material for sequencing was peripheral blood. V gene TRBV9 combines with J gene TRBJ2-3; 7 bases fit TRBD2. CDR3 sequence reads: CASSVREDTQYF. The CDR3 DNA sequence: TGTGCCAGCAGCGTGCGGGAGGATACGCAGTATTTT.